The 20 T cell receptor beta chains reported below all come from one sample, sequenced in a study of cytotoxic CD8 clonotypes in ibrutinib-treated CLL (dated by TCRdb to 2020 to 2022). Receptor libraries were prepared by the immunoSEQ multiplex PCR assay. The table comes from immuneACCESS by way of TCRdb, which keeps in-frame sequences with V and J called. Part of the clones is missing from these tables; in studies checked, under half for an unresolved V gene and the rest for unknown reasons. The sample has fewer than 25,000 clones on record, around 75% of them singletons. 7.2% of the sample is taken by the ten largest. The sequencing here drew on PBMCs, taken before ibrutinib treatment. The source is a human donor with chronic lymphocytic leukemia.

This clone was recorded a few times. V is TRBV6-5 and J is TRBJ1-2; D remains unclear. The CDR3 runs 13 residues. Germline-derived CDR1 and CDR2 are MNHEY and SVGAGI. Trimming cost V 2 bases and J 4 bases, with 8 bases left between them. This CDR3 is CASSYKGAYGYTF. CDR3 DNA: TGTGCCAGCAGTTACAAGGGCGCCTATGGCTACACCTTC.

This clone was seen just once. The chain carries TRBV5-1 and TRBJ2-5, with D possibly matching TRBD1 (5 bases). Germline-derived CDR1 and CDR2 are SGHRS and YFSETQ. The length of the CDR3 is 14 residues. V was clipped by 3 bases and J by 8 bases, with 17 bases between them. The CDR3 bases are TGCGCCAGCAGCTCGGACGGACATGCCCCAACCCAGTACTTC. This translates into CASSSDGHAPTQYF.

This clone was seen once. The DNA of the CDR3 is TGTGCCAGCAGCAAACGACTAGCGGGTGGGGACAATGAGCAGTTCTTC. It encodes CASSKRLAGGDNEQFF. V is TRBV11-3 and J is TRBJ2-1; 10 bases map to TRBD2. The CDR3 contains 16 residues. In germline, CDR1 is SGHNT, CDR2 YENEEA. Unmatched junction bases numbered 9, after V lost 5 bases and J lost 5 bases.

There are a few counts of this clone. J is TRBJ2-1 and V is TRBV6-5; 7 bases line up with TRBD2. Germline V lookup: CDR1 MNHEY, CDR2 SVGAGI. Trimming at V came to 2 bases and at J to 9 bases, leaving 7 bases not matched to a gene. There are 14 residues in the CDR3. CDR3 amino acids: CASSYVGGPSEQFF. The CDR3 nucleotides read TGTGCCAGCAGTTACGTGGGAGGGCCGAGTGAGCAGTTCTTC.

The chain recombines TRBV9 with TRBJ1-2; 12 bases are a match to TRBD1. Germline CDR1 and CDR2: SGDLS and YYNGEE. CDR3 length equals 16 residues. V was pared by 2 bases and J by 7 bases, with 9 bases of the junction left unmatched. CDR3 coding DNA: TGTGCCAGCAGCGTCGGGGACAGGGGGCGTGAGGGTGGCTACACCTTC. It yields the protein CASSVGDRGREGGYTF.

V is TRBV21-1 and J is TRBJ2-1; the table gives TRBD1 as D, unverified against the DNA. TRBV21-1 is tagged as a pseudogene. This CDR3 is 19 amino acids long. This CDR3 reads CASSKGTSRQHFSYNEQFF. Here the CDR3 DNA reads TGTGCCAGCAGCAAAGGAACGAGCAGGCAACACTTCTCCTACAATGAGCAGTTCTTC.

V and J are TRBV28 and TRBJ1-5; the D is unclear. V was pared by 7 bases and J by 4 bases, with 17 bases between. Germline lookup yields CDR1 MDHEN and CDR2 SYDVKM. The CDR3 runs to 15 residues. This CDR3 is CASIKPGFSNQPQHF. The CDR3 region has the DNA TGTGCCAGCATCAAACCCGGGTTTTCAAATCAGCCCCAGCATTTT. Drawing the rest from reference TRBV28 and TRBJ1-5, the complete variable domain is DVKVTQSSRYLVKRTGEKVFLECVQDMDHENMFWYRQDPGLGLRLIYFSYDVKMKEKGDIPEGYSVSREKKERFSLILESASTNQTSMYLCASIKPGFSNQPQHFGDGTRLSIL.

The V call is TRBV11-1, the J call TRBJ2-5; D may correspond to TRBD1 or TRBD2 (5 bases each). Germline-derived CDR1 and CDR2 are SGHAT and FQDESV (reference sequence). The CDR3 runs to 15 residues. The V and J ends lost 1 base and 1 base respectively, with 10 bases between them. Written as DNA, the CDR3 is TGTGCCAGCAGCTTAGGATCGGGGCCCCAAGAGACCCAGTACTTC. Translating it yields CASSLGSGPQETQYF.

The rearrangement uses TRBV18 and TRBJ1-2; D is unclear. This CDR3 has 15 amino acids. Trimming pared 2 bases from V and 3 bases from J, leaving 13 bases between. Germline CDR1 reads KGHSH; CDR2 reads LQKENI. CDR3 region: CASSPTASLHYGYTF. The CDR3 DNA reads as TGTGCCAGCTCACCAACCGCGAGCCTTCACTATGGCTACACCTTC. Full variable domain (outside the CDR3, taken from reference TRBV18 and TRBJ1-2): NAGVMQNPRHLVRRRGQEARLRCSPMKGHSHVYWYRQLPEEGLKFMVYLQKENIIDESGMPKERFSAEFPKEGPSILRIQQVVRGDSAAYFCASSPTASLHYGYTFGSGTRLTVV.

J is TRBJ2-3 and V is TRBV18, with 9 bases matching TRBD1. Germline CDR1 KGHSH, CDR2 LQKENI. CDR3 length: 13 amino acids. Trimming took 5 bases from V and 4 from J; bases not matched to a gene: 1. In DNA, the CDR3 is TGTGCCAGCTCAGGACAGGGGTCAGATACGCAGTATTTT. The encoded protein is CASSGQGSDTQYF.

V and J are TRBV9 and TRBJ1-5; D gene unclear. Germline loops: CDR1 SGDLS, CDR2 YYNGEE. The germline V and J ends were trimmed by 2 bases and 4 bases, with 10 bases remaining between them. The CDR3 is made up of 14 amino acids. Here the CDR3 reads CASSVEADNQPQHF. CDR3 in DNA: TGTGCCAGCAGCGTGGAGGCAGATAATCAGCCCCAGCATTTT.

The chain combines TRBV9 with TRBJ1-1; D unclear. The CDR3 totals 12 residues. CDR1 and CDR2 (germline): SGDLS, YYNGEE. V was cut by 0 bases and J by 4 bases, with 4 bases left in between. CDR3 DNA sequence: TGTGCCAGCAGCGTAGACGGCACTGAAGCTTTCTTT. This translates into CASSVDGTEAFF.

The chain employs TRBV7-6 and TRBJ1-1; weak D call: TRBD1 (6 bases). CDR1 is SGHVS, CDR2 FNYEAQ, per germline. The CDR3 is 14 amino acids. Trimming removed 8 bases at V and 1 base at J, with 14 bases between. The CDR3 region is CASGARGGNTEAFF. DNA for the CDR3: TGTGCCAGCGGCGCAAGGGGGGGGAACACTGAAGCTTTCTTT.

The genes are TRBV5-4 and TRBJ2-3; TRBD2 is a possible D gene (6 bases). V gave up 6 bases and J gave up 0 bases, with 11 bases separating them. CDR3 length equals 14 residues. Germline CDR1 and CDR2: SGHNT and YYREEE (reference sequence). CDR3: CASNPGLSTDTQYF. CDR3 sequence (DNA): TGTGCCAGCAACCCGGGACTGAGCACAGATACGCAGTATTTT.

The CDR3 region is CASSPGQGSHPYGYTF. The CDR3 DNA reads as TGTGCCAGCTCACCGGGACAGGGAAGCCATCCATATGGCTACACCTTC. V and J are TRBV18 and TRBJ1-2, with 9 bases fitting TRBD1. The V gene end was trimmed by 3 bases and the J gene end by 5 bases; junction bases not matched to a gene: 10. This CDR3 is built from 16 residues. CDR1 KGHSH and CDR2 LQKENI come from the germline V gene.

The chain uses TRBV30 and TRBJ1-5, with D perhaps matching TRBD1 (5 bases). Germline assignment: CDR1 GTSNPN and CDR2 SVGIG (reference sequence). The ends were cut back, 0 bases at V and 8 bases at J, with 11 bases in the middle. The length of the CDR3 is 13 residues. CDR3 nucleotide sequence: TGTGCCTGGAGTGTAGGACACCGCGAGCCCCAGCATTTT. The encoded protein is CAWSVGHREPQHF.

This chain connects TRBV6-5 to TRBJ2-5; maybe TRBD1 (5 bases). Germline V lookup: CDR1 MNHEY, CDR2 SVGAGI. The CDR3 has 15 residues. V gave up 5 bases and J gave up 0 bases, with 13 bases separating them. The CDR3 protein is CASSPRQRYQETQYF. Here the CDR3 DNA reads TGTGCCAGCAGTCCCCGACAGAGGTACCAAGAGACCCAGTACTTC.

J is TRBJ2-3 and V is TRBV5-1, with D uncertain. Trimming stripped 5 bases from V and 0 bases from J, with 13 bases between. Germline V gene data show CDR1 as SGHRS and CDR2 as YFSETQ. The CDR3 is 15 amino acids. CDR3 in DNA: TGCGCCAGCAGGTCTACGCCCATCAGCACAGATACGCAGTATTTT. Residues: CASRSTPISTDTQYF.

This rearrangement joins TRBV7-9 to TRBJ2-5; weak D call: TRBD2 (6 bases). The CDR3 has 15 residues. Trimming left V 5 bases short and J 6 bases short, with 19 bases between. From germline, CDR1 is SEHNR and CDR2 FQNEAQ (reference sequence). CDR3 bases: TGTGCCAGCAGCCGTTCAACGGGGGTGTCTCAGACCCAGTACTTC. Amino acids: CASSRSTGVSQTQYF.

The sample holds a few counts of this clone. This sequence joins TRBV18 and TRBJ2-1, with 9 bases lining up with TRBD1. Germline CDR1 KGHSH, CDR2 LQKENI. The CDR3 runs 14 residues. V shed 6 bases, J shed 8 bases, and the junction held 8 bases outside the gene matches. The CDR3 region is CASSPDRGNDEQFF. Here the CDR3 DNA reads TGTGCCAGCTCTCCGGACAGGGGCAACGATGAGCAGTTCTTC.